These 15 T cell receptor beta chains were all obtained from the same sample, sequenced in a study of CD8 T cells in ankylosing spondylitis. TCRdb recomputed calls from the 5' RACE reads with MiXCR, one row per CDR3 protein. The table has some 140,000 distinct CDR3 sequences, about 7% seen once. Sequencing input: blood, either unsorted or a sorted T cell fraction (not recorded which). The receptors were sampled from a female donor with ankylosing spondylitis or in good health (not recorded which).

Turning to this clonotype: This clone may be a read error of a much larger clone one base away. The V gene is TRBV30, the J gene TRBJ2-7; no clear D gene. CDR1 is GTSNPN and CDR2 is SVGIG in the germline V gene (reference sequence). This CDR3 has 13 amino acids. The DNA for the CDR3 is TGTACCTGGAGTGTACGGTTAGGCAGCGAGCAGTACTTC. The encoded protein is CTWSVRLGSEQYF.

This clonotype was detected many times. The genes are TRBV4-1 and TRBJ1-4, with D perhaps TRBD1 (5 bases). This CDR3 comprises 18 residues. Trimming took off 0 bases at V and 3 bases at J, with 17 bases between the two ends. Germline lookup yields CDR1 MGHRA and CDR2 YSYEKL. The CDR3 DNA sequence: TGCGCCAGCAGCCAAGATCCCGTGACAGTAGGGGCTAATGAAAAACTGTTTTTT. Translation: CASSQDPVTVGANEKLFF.

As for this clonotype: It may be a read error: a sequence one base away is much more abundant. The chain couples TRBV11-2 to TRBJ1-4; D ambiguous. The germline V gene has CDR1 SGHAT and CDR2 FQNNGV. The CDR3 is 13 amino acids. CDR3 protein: CASSLRKMEKLSF. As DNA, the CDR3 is TGTGCCAGCAGCTTACGAAAGATGGAAAAACTGTCTTTT.

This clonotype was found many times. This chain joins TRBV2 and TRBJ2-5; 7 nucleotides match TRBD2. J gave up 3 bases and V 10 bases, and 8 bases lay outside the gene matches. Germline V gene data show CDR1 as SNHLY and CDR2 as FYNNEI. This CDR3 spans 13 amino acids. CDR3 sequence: CATCPSGKETQYF. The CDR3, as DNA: TGTGCCACCTGCCCTAGCGGTAAAGAGACCCAGTACTTC.

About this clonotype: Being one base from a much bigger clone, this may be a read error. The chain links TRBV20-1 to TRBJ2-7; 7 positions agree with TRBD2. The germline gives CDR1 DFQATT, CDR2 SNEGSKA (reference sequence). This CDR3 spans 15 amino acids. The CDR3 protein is CSTRYYDLGGDEQYF. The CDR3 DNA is TGCAGTACTAGATATTATGACTTGGGGGGGGACGAGCAGTACTTC.

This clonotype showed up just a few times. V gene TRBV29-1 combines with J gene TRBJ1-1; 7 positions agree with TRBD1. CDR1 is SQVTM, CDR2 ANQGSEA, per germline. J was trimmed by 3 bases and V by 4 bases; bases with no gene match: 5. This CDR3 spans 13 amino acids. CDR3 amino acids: CSVARGMDTEAFF. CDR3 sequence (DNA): TGCAGCGTTGCCAGGGGGATGGACACTGAAGCTTTCTTT. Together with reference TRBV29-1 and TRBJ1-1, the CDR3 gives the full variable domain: SAVISQKPSRDICQRGTSLTIQCQVDSQVTMMFWYRQQPGQSLTLIATANQGSEATYESGFVIDKFPISRPNLTFSTLTVSNMSPEDSSIYLCSVARGMDTEAFFGQGTRLTVV.

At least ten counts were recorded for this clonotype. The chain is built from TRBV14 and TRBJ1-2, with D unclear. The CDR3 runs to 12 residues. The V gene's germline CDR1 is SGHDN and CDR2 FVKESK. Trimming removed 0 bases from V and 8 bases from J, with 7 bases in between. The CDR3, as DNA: TGTGCCAGCAGCCAAGAGCCGGGCGGCTACACCTTC. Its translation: CASSQEPGGYTF.

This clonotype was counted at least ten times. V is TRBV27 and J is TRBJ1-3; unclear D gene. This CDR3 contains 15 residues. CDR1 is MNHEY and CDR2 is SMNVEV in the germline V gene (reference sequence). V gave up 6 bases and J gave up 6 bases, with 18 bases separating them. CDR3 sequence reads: CASSLRGGRQNTIYF. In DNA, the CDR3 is TGTGCCAGCAGCCTCCGCGGCGGGAGGCAAAACACCATATATTTT.

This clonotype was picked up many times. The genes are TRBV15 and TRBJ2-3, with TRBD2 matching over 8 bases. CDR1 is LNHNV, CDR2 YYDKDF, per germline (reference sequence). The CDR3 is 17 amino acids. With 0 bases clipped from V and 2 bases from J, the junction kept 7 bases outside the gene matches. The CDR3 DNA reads TGTGCCACCAGCAGAGATCTGGCGGGGGGTTACACAGATACGCAGTATTTT. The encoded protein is CATSRDLAGGYTDTQYF.

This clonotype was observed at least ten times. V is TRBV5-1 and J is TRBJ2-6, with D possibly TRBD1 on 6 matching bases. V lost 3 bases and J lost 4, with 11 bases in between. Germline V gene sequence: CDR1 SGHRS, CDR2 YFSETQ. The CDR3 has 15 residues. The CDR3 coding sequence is TGCGCCAGCAGCTCGAGGGGGTCCGGGGCCAACGTCCTGACTTTC. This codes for CASSSRGSGANVLTF. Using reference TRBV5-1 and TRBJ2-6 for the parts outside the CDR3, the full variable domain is KAGVTQTPRYLIKTRGQQVTLSCSPISGHRSVSWYQQTPGQGLQFLFEYFSETQRNKGNFPGRFSGRQFSNSRSEMNVSTLELGDSALYLCASSSRGSGANVLTFGAGSRLTVL.

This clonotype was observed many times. CDR3 amino acids: CASSLNRMSNTEAFF. The CDR3 DNA follows: TGTGCCAGCAGCTTAAACCGGATGTCGAACACTGAAGCTTTCTTT. V is TRBV7-2 and J is TRBJ1-1, with D uncertain. The CDR3 covers 15 residues. Trimming removed 2 bases at V and 1 base at J, with 11 bases between. Germline-derived CDR1 and CDR2 are SGHTA and FQGNSA.

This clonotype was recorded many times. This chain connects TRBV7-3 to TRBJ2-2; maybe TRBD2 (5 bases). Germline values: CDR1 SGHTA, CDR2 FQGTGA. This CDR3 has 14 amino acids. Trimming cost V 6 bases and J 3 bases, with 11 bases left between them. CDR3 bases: TGTGCCAGCAGTTTATCCGGGGACACCGGGGAGCTGTTTTTT. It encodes CASSLSGDTGELFF.

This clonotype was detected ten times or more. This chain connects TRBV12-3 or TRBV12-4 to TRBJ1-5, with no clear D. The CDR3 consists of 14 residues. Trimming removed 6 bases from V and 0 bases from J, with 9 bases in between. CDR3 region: CASSLLYSNQPQHF. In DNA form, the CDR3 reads TGTGCCAGCAGCCTTTTATATAGCAATCAGCCCCAGCATTTT.

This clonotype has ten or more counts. This chain's CDR3 is CASKASGGAAYNEQFF. The DNA of the CDR3 is TGCGCCAGCAAAGCTAGCGGGGGGGCCGCCTACAATGAGCAGTTCTTC. The chain couples TRBV5-1 to TRBJ2-1; 12 bases are a match to TRBD2. In germline, CDR1 is SGHRS, CDR2 YFSETQ. Trimming at V came to 6 bases and at J to 2 bases, leaving 6 bases not matched to a gene. This CDR3 is built from 16 residues.

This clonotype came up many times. Here the CDR3 reads CASSLAGGGYTEAFF. DNA of the CDR3: TGTGCCAGCAGCTTAGCAGGGGGGGGATACACTGAAGCTTTCTTT. The chain couples TRBV7-2 to TRBJ1-1, with D perhaps TRBD1 (6 bases). The CDR3 runs 15 residues. In germline, CDR1 is SGHTA, CDR2 FQGNSA. V lost 0 bases to trimming and J lost 3 bases, with 11 bases between them.